This entry lists 9 T cell receptor beta chains sequenced from one sample in a study of cytomegalovirus exposure and HLA in healthy donors. PCR primers comprised 60 Vbeta and 13 Jbeta primers. Clones were read by immunoSEQ multiplex PCR, and TCRdb kept only the in-frame ones, dropping some. The listing records 110,000 to 150,000 clones. What was sequenced was PBMCs. The receptor set was obtained from a woman between 18 and 30 years old in good health and CMV-seronegative.

This chain links TRBV11-2 with TRBJ2-1, with a weak D call TRBD1 (6 bases). The CDR3 runs to 14 residues. Between the trimmed V and J ends, which lost 6 bases and 4 bases, there was a span of 13 bases. The germline CDR1 and CDR2 sequences are SGHAT and FQNNGV. For the CDR3, the DNA is TGTGCCAGCAGTCCGGACAGAGTTTACAATGAGCAGTTCTTC. Amino acid sequence: CASSPDRVYNEQFF.

The V call is TRBV18, the J call TRBJ1-5; 7 bases are shared with TRBD1. Germline trimming cut 4 bases from V and 4 bases from J; bases unmatched to any gene: 4. The CDR3 is 14 residues long. Germline V lookup: CDR1 KGHSH, CDR2 LQKENI. CDR3 sequence: CASSLTGFNQPQHF. The DNA for the CDR3 is TGTGCCAGCTCACTGACAGGGTTTAATCAGCCCCAGCATTTT.

This chain connects TRBV14 to TRBJ2-1; D gene uncertain. The CDR3 is made up of 14 amino acids. The germline V and J ends were trimmed by 4 bases and 6 bases, with 13 bases remaining between them. Germline V gene data show CDR1 as SGHDN and CDR2 as FVKESK. The CDR3 here is CASSRAILGNEQFF. The CDR3 DNA reads as TGTGCCAGCAGCCGGGCTATCTTGGGCAATGAGCAGTTCTTC.

The genes are TRBV4-1 and TRBJ2-4; 8 bases map to TRBD1. Germline CDR1 reads MGHRA; CDR2 reads YSYEKL. This CDR3 spans 20 amino acids. After removal of 2 bases from V and 1 base from J, the junction contained 16 bases not matched to a gene. Here the CDR3 reads CASSQSLGTGSQGAKNIQYF. CDR3 in DNA: TGCGCCAGCAGCCAAAGCTTAGGGACAGGTTCCCAGGGGGCCAAAAACATTCAGTACTTC.

For this clone: The germline gene is not matched at one end of the junction; a read error may be the cause. The V call is TRBV30, the J call TRBJ1-5; D call uncertain. The CDR3 is 15 residues long. Germline V lookup: CDR1 GTSNPN, CDR2 SVGIG (reference sequence). This chain's CDR3 is CAWSAGSLGNQPQHF. CDR3 bases: TGCGCCTGGAGTGCGGGGAGCCTTGGCAATCAGCCCCAGCATTTT.

Of note for this clone: Other DNA sequences from this sample encode an identical CDR3 as well. This chain connects TRBV6-5 to TRBJ2-5; 12 nucleotides align to TRBD2. This CDR3 region has 15 residues. In germline, CDR1 is MNHEY, CDR2 SVGAGI. V trimming: 5 bases; J trimming: 5 bases; junction bases outside the gene matches: 6. The CDR3 sequence is CASSNRLAGVETQYF. The CDR3 DNA reads TGTGCCAGCAGTAATCGACTAGCGGGAGTGGAGACCCAGTACTTC.

The chain employs TRBV28 and TRBJ2-5; TRBD1 agrees at 7 bases. The last part of the DNA fits TRBJ2-7 better; the J call may be wrong. Germline V gene data show CDR1 as MDHEN and CDR2 as SYDVKM. The CDR3 is 14 amino acids. The CDR3 sequence is CASNTGTAPYEQYF. The CDR3 DNA sequence: TGTGCCAGCAACACCGGGACAGCCCCCTACGAGCAGTACTTC.

This chain joins TRBV4-1 and TRBJ2-7; TRBD2 matches 8 bases. CDR1 is MGHRA and CDR2 is YSYEKL in the germline V gene. Trimming removed 4 bases from V and 3 bases from J; junction bases left unmatched: 8. This CDR3 spans 15 amino acids. This CDR3 reads CASSPGTSGFYEQYF. As DNA, the CDR3 is TGCGCCAGCAGCCCGGGCACTAGCGGATTCTACGAGCAGTACTTC.

The chain is built from TRBV6-1 and TRBJ2-7; 9 bases line up with TRBD1. This CDR3 has 13 amino acids. Germline CDR1 MNHNS, CDR2 SASEGT. The V gene end was trimmed by 5 bases and the J gene end by 7 bases; junction bases not matched to a gene: 6. The CDR3 DNA reads TGTGCCAGCAGTTTACAGGGGGCTCAAGAGCAGTACGTC. Protein product: CASSLQGAQEQYV.